This T cell receptor (beta chain) derives from a study of persistence of HIV-infected CD4 T cells. Notes on the study in general: Antigen-responding cells were enriched for degenerate expanded CDR3beta sequences.

The germline V gene encodes CDR1 SGHTA and CDR2 FQGTGA. The CDR3 is 15 amino acids. Trimming shortened V by 5 bases and J by 2 bases, and 15 bases separated the two germline ends. The libraries were made with immunoSEQ version 4 in survey mode. This table comes from immunoSEQ multiplex PCR, and its TCRdb copy is limited to in-frame clones, with some not included. The table records 40,000 to 55,000 clones, 88% of them present only once. With regard to this clone: Its antigen is unknown.

This nonspecific control used anti-CD3/anti-CD28 bead stimulation of CD4+ T cells. Sorting selected CD4+ T cells upregulating both CD40 ligand and CD69. Sequenced here: CD4+ T cells sorted from PBMCs after 18-hour stimulation, sampled from a patient who received antiretroviral therapy. This clonotype was sampled from an adult woman with HIV who was CMV-seropositive. The chain links TRBV7-3 to TRBJ1-1; no clear D. CDR3 bases: TGTGCCAGCAGCCCCACTGGGCCCCACAACACTGAAGCTTTCTTT. Amino acid sequence: CASSPTGPHNTEAFF.